These 9 T cell receptor beta chains came from one sample sequenced in a study of regulatory dendritic cells for organ transplantation. TCRdb's copy holds only in-frame clones and misses some; the assay was immunoSEQ multiplex PCR. Among approximately 22,000 clones listed, less than 90% were seen once. Their antigens are not known. Sorted subsets were CFSE-labeled and cultured approximately 5 days with allogeneic dendritic cells. Sequencing was done on a sample of naive CD4+ T cells from blood cultured with dendritic cells. Subset denoted: CD45RA+ naive T cells. The receptors come from a human donor in good health.

The rearrangement joins TRBV7-2 to TRBJ2-5; 14 positions agree with TRBD2. CDR3 length: 14 residues. V dropped 6 bases and J dropped 7; count of bases not matched to a gene: 4. Germline lookup yields CDR1 SGHTA and CDR2 FQGNSA. The CDR3 region has the DNA TGTGCCAGCAGTGGGACTAGCGGGGGCGGGACCCAGTACTTC. Translated: CASSGTSGGGTQYF. Full variable domain (rest looked up from reference TRBV7-2 and TRBJ2-5): GAGVSQSPSNKVTEKGKDVELRCDPISGHTALYWYRQSLGQGLEFLIYFQGNSAPDKSGLPSDRFSAERTGGSVSTLTIQRTQQEDSAVYLCASSGTSGGGTQYFGPGTRLLVL.

The chain recombines TRBV19 with TRBJ1-1; D is ambiguous. Germline CDR1 reads LNHDA; CDR2 reads SQIVND (reference sequence). With 6 bases removed from V and 4 bases from J, the gap between germline ends came to 12 bases. CDR3 length equals 13 residues. The CDR3 region is CASSAQWGTEAFF. Here the CDR3 DNA reads TGTGCCAGTAGCGCTCAGTGGGGCACTGAAGCTTTCTTT.

This clone appeared a single time. The CDR3 DNA reads as TGTGCCAGCTGGCTTAGGGGCAAGACCGGGACTAGCGGGATCTTCATTCCCGGGGAGCTGTTTTTT. This encodes CASWLRGKTGTSGIFIPGELFF. The genes are TRBV19 and TRBJ2-2; 13 positions agree with TRBD2. There are 22 residues in the CDR3. V dropped 9 bases and J dropped 6; count of bases not matched to a gene: 28. Per germline, CDR1 LNHDA and CDR2 SQIVND (reference sequence).

This rearrangement joins TRBV9 to TRBJ2-3, with 9 positions matching TRBD2. The ends lost 5 bases at V and 7 bases at J; junction bases unmatched: 14. Germline CDR1 reads SGDLS; CDR2 reads YYNGEE. This CDR3 contains 16 residues. The CDR3 bases are TGTGCCAGCAGAGCCCCTGGCGGGGGGGCCCTGAATACGCAGTATTTT. It codes for CASRAPGGGALNTQYF.

The rearrangement joins TRBV21-1 to TRBJ2-4. TRBV21-1 is tagged as a pseudogene. The CDR3 is made up of 14 amino acids. In DNA form, the CDR3 reads TGTGCCAGCCTGCTTTGTGGTCCCAAAAACATTCAGTACTTC. It translates to CASLLCGPKNIQYF.

The chain carries TRBV5-1 and TRBJ2-7, with D possibly matching TRBD1 (6 bases). Deletions cut 4 bases from V and 6 bases from J, with 11 bases between. The CDR3 consists of 12 residues. Germline CDR1 is SGHRS and CDR2 is YFSETQ. The CDR3, as DNA: TGCGCCAGCAGCCGAACAGGGATCGAGCAGTACTTC. Its protein product is CASSRTGIEQYF.

The rearrangement links TRBV7-2 to TRBJ1-2, with a possible D match to TRBD1 (5 bases). Per germline, CDR1 SGHTA and CDR2 FQGNSA. The CDR3 has 18 amino acids. V lost 0 bases and J lost 4, with 21 bases in between. The CDR3 loop reads CASSLAPRAGPGAYGYTF. The CDR3 DNA sequence: TGTGCCAGCAGCTTAGCACCGCGGGCAGGGCCCGGGGCCTATGGCTACACCTTC.

Comment on this clone: Relative to the germline gene, one junction end is altered; a read error may explain this. Other DNA sequences in the sample encode the same CDR3. V gene TRBV29-1 combines with J gene TRBJ2-7; the D gene could be TRBD1 or TRBD2 (5 bases each). Looked up from germline, CDR1 is SQVTM and CDR2 is ANQGSEA. There are 12 residues in the CDR3. CDR3 loop: CSVRDPTYEQYF. In DNA, the CDR3 is TGCAGCGTCCGGGACCCGACCTACGAGCAATACTTC.

The chain carries TRBV5-1 and TRBJ1-2, with D perhaps TRBD1 (6 bases). This CDR3 is 14 amino acids long. Germline-derived CDR1 and CDR2 are SGHRS and YFSETQ. V shed 0 bases and J shed 4 bases, with 10 bases lying between them. The CDR3 region has the DNA TGCGCCAGCAGCTTGGAGGGGGAAACCTATGGCTACACCTTC. This gives the protein CASSLEGETYGYTF.